These 14 T cell receptor beta chains came from one sample sequenced in a study of blood T cell repertoires in COVID-19. Assay: immunoSEQ multiplex PCR; the TCRdb copy retains only in-frame clones and omits some. The sample consists of some 120,000 clones, about 87% of them appearing once. Sequencing was carried out using peripheral blood. These receptors were obtained from a woman aged 50 to 65 with acute or convalescent COVID-19.

The CDR3 loop is CASSATGFNYGYTF. CDR3 nucleotides: TGTGCCAGCAGCGCGACAGGGTTTAACTATGGCTACACCTTC. The chain links TRBV9 to TRBJ1-2; 7 nucleotides align to TRBD1. The V gene end was trimmed by 3 bases and the J gene end by 1 base; junction bases not matched to a gene: 3. The CDR3 is made up of 14 amino acids. CDR1 SGDLS and CDR2 YYNGEE come from the germline V gene.

J is TRBJ2-7 and V is TRBV30; TRBD2 is a possible D gene (5 bases). The CDR3 spans 14 residues. Deletions cut 2 bases from V and 4 bases from J, with 15 bases between. Looked up from germline, CDR1 is GTSNPN and CDR2 is SVGIG (reference sequence). The CDR3 loop reads CAWSQIGLYYEQYF. The CDR3 DNA is TGTGCCTGGAGTCAGATCGGACTTTATTACGAGCAGTACTTC.

This clone was seen only once. This chain uses TRBV10-2 with TRBJ2-7, with TRBD2 identical over 8 bases. The CDR3 spans 17 residues. Germline V CDR1 and CDR2: WSHSY, SAAADI. With 8 bases clipped from V and 4 bases from J, the junction kept 19 bases outside the gene matches. The CDR3 DNA sequence: TGCGCCAGCGGACCAATCGCCCGAGCGGGGGTAAGGTACGAGCAGTACTTC. It codes for CASGPIARAGVRYEQYF.

Remarks on this clone: The junction shows a germline mismatch at one end, possibly a read error. The rearrangement links TRBV30 to TRBJ1-1, with a tentative D call TRBD1 (6 bases). Per the germline V gene, CDR1 is GTSNPN and CDR2 is SVGIG (reference sequence). The CDR3 length is 14 residues. Written as DNA, the CDR3 is TGTACCTGGTTGAACAGGGAAATGAACACTGAAGCTTTCTTT. The encoded protein is CTWLNREMNTEAFF.

This chain connects TRBV4-2 to TRBJ2-2, with D maybe TRBD1 (6 bases). Germline CDR1 and CDR2: LGHNA and YNFKEQ. The length of the CDR3 is 15 residues. The V gene lost 0 bases and the J gene lost 7 bases, with 12 bases spanning the gap. The CDR3 here is CASSQERTGSGELFF. The CDR3 DNA reads as TGTGCCAGCAGCCAAGAGCGAACAGGGAGCGGGGAGCTGTTTTTT.

The genes are TRBV10-1 and TRBJ2-2; tentative D call: TRBD2 (6 bases). The CDR3 runs 14 residues. The V and J ends lost 0 bases and 8 bases respectively, with 10 bases between them. Germline values: CDR1 WNHNN, CDR2 SYGVQD (reference sequence). CDR3 nucleotide sequence: TGCGCCAGCAGTGAGTCGGGTAGCGGAGGGGAGCTGTTTTTT. As protein: CASSESGSGGELFF.

The chain links TRBV7-8 to TRBJ1-6, with 7 bases aligning to TRBD1. CDR3 length equals 16 residues. V lost 5 bases to trimming and J lost 7 bases; unmatched junction nucleotides: 11. From germline, CDR1 is SGHVS and CDR2 FQNEAQ. The CDR3 reads CASSPQRQGENSPLHF. For the CDR3, the DNA is TGTGCCAGCAGCCCACAGAGACAGGGAGAGAATTCACCCCTCCACTTT.

The rearrangement uses TRBV19 and TRBJ1-2, with D possibly matching TRBD1 (6 bases). The germline gives CDR1 LNHDA, CDR2 SQIVND (reference sequence). V was pared by 1 base and J by 4 bases, with 10 bases between. The CDR3 length is 14 residues. The CDR3 region has the DNA TGTGCCAGTAGTATAGGGACAGCCCGCTATGGCTACACCTTC. Translation: CASSIGTARYGYTF.

The DNA for the CDR3 is TGTGCCAGTAGTGACGGGACAGGGGGCCTTTATAACTATGGCTACACCTTC. It translates to CASSDGTGGLYNYGYTF. The chain is built from TRBV19 and TRBJ1-2; TRBD1 matches at 12 bases. J was trimmed by 1 base and V by 5 bases; bases with no gene match: 8. Germline CDR1 reads LNHDA; CDR2 reads SQIVND (reference sequence). CDR3 length: 17 residues.

This rearrangement joins TRBV6-5 to TRBJ2-1, with a possible D match to TRBD1 (5 bases). Germline lookup yields CDR1 MNHEY and CDR2 SVGAGI. The CDR3 sequence is 15 residues long. Trimming took 2 bases from V and 1 from J, leaving 9 bases between them. The CDR3 coding sequence is TGTGCCAGCAGTTACATCGACAGTTCCTACAATGAGCAGTTCTTC. It is translated as CASSYIDSSYNEQFF.

The chain employs TRBV24-1 and TRBJ2-1, with D perhaps TRBD1 (7 bases). Germline CDR1 reads KGHDR; CDR2 reads SFDVKD. The CDR3 covers 13 residues. Trimming pared 5 bases from V and 8 bases from J, leaving 12 bases between. The CDR3, as DNA: TGTGCCACCAGTGCTTTCAGGGGGGATGAGCAGTTCTTC. It specifies CATSAFRGDEQFF.

This chain connects TRBV27 to TRBJ1-1; 9 nucleotides align to TRBD1. Unmatched junction bases numbered 6, after V lost 5 bases and J lost 5 bases. Germline V gives CDR1 MNHEY, CDR2 SMNVEV (reference sequence). The CDR3 extends over 14 amino acids. CDR3 coding DNA: TGTGCCAGCAGTGCCTGGACAGGGGAGACTGAAGCTTTCTTT. It yields the protein CASSAWTGETEAFF.

CDR3 bases: TGTGCCAGCAGCCAGGGACAGTATGAAGCTTTCTTT. Translation: CASSQGQYEAFF. The chain combines TRBV3-1 (or the pseudogene TRBV3-2) with TRBJ1-1, with 7 nucleotides matching TRBD1. This CDR3 comprises 12 residues. Per the germline V gene, CDR1 is LGHDT and CDR2 is YNNKEL (reference sequence). V was clipped by 3 bases and J by 7 bases; unmatched bases: 2.

The chain couples TRBV6-5 to TRBJ1-2, with 9 nucleotides matching TRBD1. Germline assignment: CDR1 MNHEY and CDR2 SVGAGI. The CDR3 loop spans 13 amino acids. Trimming cost V 6 bases and J 7 bases; bases outside gene matches: 6. The CDR3 DNA reads TGTGCCAGCAGCCGGGACAGGGATAGTGGCTACACCTTC. It specifies CASSRDRDSGYTF.